These 10 T cell receptor beta chains share one sample of origin, sequenced in a study of vaccination and CD4 T cells after COVID-19. Once obtained from cultured CD4+ T cells, the DNA was sequenced using the Oncomine TCR Beta short-read assay. TCRdb independently ran MiXCR on the PCR reads; one entry per CDR3 protein. The sample consists of about 18,000 distinct CDR3 sequences, about 50% of them appearing once. Antigen specificity for these receptors is unknown. Treatment specified: roughly ten-day PBMC culture with coronavirus spike peptide pools or control peptides (ViraFEST assay). Source material: CD4+ T cells from blood, cultured in vitro. These receptors originate from a human donor who had recovered from COVID-19.

The V and J genes are TRBV7-2 and TRBJ1-6; D uncertain. There are 13 residues in the CDR3. V lost 2 bases, J lost 8 bases, and 7 bases lay in between. The germline gives CDR1 SGHTA, CDR2 FQGNSA. This CDR3 reads CASSLLPYSPLHF. The DNA of the CDR3 is TGTGCCAGCAGCTTACTCCCTTATTCACCCCTCCACTTT.

This clonotype was detected once. The chain recombines TRBV6-5 with TRBJ2-7, with D possibly matching TRBD2 (5 bases). V lost 4 bases and J 5 bases, leaving 9 bases between the germline ends. This CDR3 has 12 residues. Germline V CDR1 and CDR2: MNHEY, SVGAGI. CDR3 bases: TGTGCCAGCAGTTCCGGACTGAACGAGCAGTACTTC. Its translation: CASSSGLNEQYF.

The rearrangement links TRBV7-9 to TRBJ2-2, with 14 positions matching TRBD2. CDR3 length: 18 amino acids. Looked up from germline, CDR1 is SEHNR and CDR2 is FQNEAQ (reference sequence). V was pared by 4 bases and J by 4 bases, with 8 bases of the junction left unmatched. The CDR3 reads CASSSPGLAGAGTGELFF. The CDR3 region has the DNA TGTGCCAGCAGCTCCCCGGGACTAGCGGGGGCAGGCACCGGGGAGCTGTTTTTT.

This clonotype has just one count. V and J are TRBV7-3 and TRBJ2-5; D gene ambiguous. The V gene's germline CDR1 is SGHTA and CDR2 FQGTGA. CDR3 length: 13 residues. V was trimmed by 0 bases and J by 4 bases, leaving 6 bases between them. This CDR3 is CASSLTRRETQYF. The CDR3 coding sequence is TGTGCCAGCAGCTTAACCAGAAGAGAGACCCAGTACTTC.

This rearrangement joins TRBV24-1 to TRBJ1-1; TRBD1 is a possible D gene (6 bases). In germline, CDR1 is KGHDR, CDR2 SFDVKD. There are 13 residues in the CDR3. Trimming pared 12 bases from V and 0 bases from J, leaving 13 bases between. CDR3 DNA: TGTGCCGTTTCGACAGGACTGAACACTGAAGCTTTCTTT. Protein sequence: CAVSTGLNTEAFF.

The chain combines TRBV2 with TRBJ1-1, with 7 bases fitting TRBD1. The CDR3 runs 13 residues. V dropped 6 bases and J dropped 3; count of bases not matched to a gene: 4. CDR1 and CDR2 from the germline V gene are SNHLY and FYNNEI. CDR3 DNA: TGTGCCAGCAGCACCGGGACAGACACTGAAGCTTTCTTT. It encodes CASSTGTDTEAFF.

CDR3 nucleotide sequence: TGCGCCAGCAGCCCGGGCGAAGGGGAGACCCAGTACTTC. Translation gives CASSPGEGETQYF. The V and J genes are TRBV4-1 and TRBJ2-5, with D uncertain. V gave up 4 bases and J gave up 5 bases, with 11 bases separating them. The germline V gene encodes CDR1 MGHRA and CDR2 YSYEKL. The CDR3 is 13 amino acids.

V gene TRBV7-2 combines with J gene TRBJ1-4, with TRBD1 identical over 7 bases. CDR3 length: 13 residues. Trimming cost V 9 bases and J 4 bases; bases outside gene matches: 5. Germline V gene data show CDR1 as SGHTA and CDR2 as FQGNSA. CDR3 DNA sequence: TGTGCCAGTAACCGGGACAGTAATGAAAAACTGTTTTTT. This codes for CASNRDSNEKLFF.

The chain carries TRBV30 and TRBJ2-5; TRBD1 matches 7 bases. Germline CDR1 reads GTSNPN; CDR2 reads SVGIG (reference sequence). V lost 6 bases, J lost 4 bases, and 8 bases stayed unmatched. The CDR3 loop spans 13 amino acids. CDR3 DNA: TGTGCCTGTACGACAGGGCCCAGAGAGACCCAGTACTTC. Its translation is CACTTGPRETQYF. The whole variable domain, remainder taken from reference TRBV30 and TRBJ2-5, is SQTIHQWPATLVQPVGSPLSLECTVEGTSNPNLYWYRQAAGRGLQLLFYSVGIGQISSEVPQNLSASRPQDRQFILSSKKLLLSDSGFYLCACTTGPRETQYFGPGTRLLVL.

This clonotype was counted between two and nine times. V usage is TRBV7-8 and J usage is TRBJ1-1, with D tentatively TRBD1 (6 bases). V lost 0 bases and J lost 10, with 9 bases in between. Germline values: CDR1 SGHVS, CDR2 FQNEAQ. The CDR3 consists of 12 residues. CDR3 loop: CASSLAEGVAFF. CDR3 DNA: TGTGCCAGCAGCTTAGCGGAGGGGGTAGCTTTCTTT.